This TCR beta chain derives from a study of cytomegalovirus exposure and HLA in healthy donors. Germline V gene data show CDR1 as GTSNPN and CDR2 as SVGIG (reference sequence). Germline trimming cut 4 bases from V and 6 bases from J; bases unmatched to any gene: 5. The CDR3 sequence is 12 residues long. Researchers ran the PCR with 60 Vbeta and 13 Jbeta primers. The repertoire was sequenced with immunoSEQ multiplex PCR; TCRdb's copy has only in-frame clones and lacks some. The table records 78,000 or so clones, 84% of them present only once. Sequenced: PBMCs. J is TRBJ1-2 and V is TRBV30; the match to TRBD1 covers 7 bases. This TCR was recovered from a woman aged 45-65 years in good health and CMV-seronegative. The CDR3 loop is CAWKGAGDGYTF. DNA for the CDR3: TGTGCCTGGAAGGGGGCAGGGGATGGCTACACCTTC.